This T cell receptor (beta chain) appears in the sequencing data of a study of liver allograft versus peripheral blood T cells. Study overall: Transplanted-liver T cell receptor repertoires were compared with recipients' peripheral blood repertoires. Notes on the study in general: Reportedly, the T cell receptor repertoires present inside liver allografts differed from those in peripheral blood.

The CDR3 extends over 13 amino acids. V lost 5 bases and J 7 bases, leaving 14 bases between the germline ends. From germline, CDR1 is MNHEY and CDR2 SVGEGT. This clonotype is medium-sized in the sample. Its target is not known. TCRdb re-called the reads with MiXCR, one entry per CDR3 protein. The sample lists some 6,500 distinct CDR3 sequences, about a sixth occurring once. The chain joins TRBV6-2 or TRBV6-3 to TRBJ1-1; D perhaps matches TRBD1 (5 bases). This sequence originates from a human patient who had a liver transplant. Some T cells may be graft donor cells. CDR3: CASSRTINVEAFF. In nucleotides, the CDR3 is TGTGCCAGCAGTCGGACAATTAACGTTGAAGCTTTCTTT.